The 15 T cell receptor beta chains in this list originate from one sample, sequenced in a study of blood T cell repertoires in COVID-19. Measured with immunoSEQ multiplex PCR; TCRdb has only the in-frame clones, and not every one. The table has some 110,000 clones, around 90% seen once; the top ten hold 6.5% to 8.5%. The sequencing sample was made of peripheral blood. Receptors were obtained from a human donor in a cohort sampled during active COVID-19.

The J gene is TRBJ2-3, the V gene TRBV5-1; 14 bases map to TRBD2. Germline V gene sequence: CDR1 SGHRS, CDR2 YFSETQ. This CDR3 is built from 19 residues. J gave up 4 bases and V 4 bases, and 14 bases lay outside the gene matches. CDR3 coding DNA: TGCGCCAGCAGCCCCGCGGGACTAGCGGGAGATCGTGGCGCAGATACGCAGTATTTT. This encodes CASSPAGLAGDRGADTQYF.

V is TRBV11-3 and J is TRBJ1-6; D ambiguous. CDR1 and CDR2 from the germline V gene are SGHNT and YENEEA. V lost 3 bases to trimming and J lost 5 bases, with 8 bases between them. The CDR3 contains 14 residues. The CDR3 spells CASSFGPNNSPLHF. The CDR3 DNA reads TGTGCCAGCAGCTTTGGGCCAAATAATTCACCCCTCCACTTT. Based on the CDR3 plus reference TRBV11-3 and TRBJ1-6, the full variable domain is EAGVVQSPRYKIIEKKQPVAFWCNPISGHNTLYWYLQNLGQGPELLIRYENEEAVDDSQLPKDRFSAERLKGVDSTLKIQPAELGDSAVYLCASSFGPNNSPLHFGNGTRLTVT.

The CDR3 bases are TGTGCCAGTAGTATCGATGTCGGCGGGAGAGGCGAGCAGTACTTC. It is translated as CASSIDVGGRGEQYF. The gene calls are TRBV19 and TRBJ2-7, with 7 bases aligning to TRBD2. V dropped 3 bases and J dropped 6; count of bases not matched to a gene: 11. CDR3 length equals 15 residues. From germline, CDR1 is LNHDA and CDR2 SQIVND (reference sequence).

This clone was seen once. V and J are TRBV21-1 and TRBJ2-1; TRBD1 is taken as the D call from the table, unchecked against the DNA. TRBV21-1 corresponds to a pseudogene. The CDR3 extends over 14 amino acids. The CDR3 DNA reads as TGTGCCAGCAGCGAGGTACGACAGGGGCGAGAGCAGTTCTTC. Translating gives CASSEVRQGREQFF.

The J gene is TRBJ1-2, the V gene TRBV6-5, with 7 bases aligning to TRBD1. J gave up 4 bases and V 3 bases, and 5 bases lay outside the gene matches. Germline loops: CDR1 MNHEY, CDR2 SVGAGI. This CDR3 contains 14 residues. The DNA of the CDR3 is TGTGCCAGCAGTTATAAGGGGGCAGGCTATGGCTACACCTTC. Residues: CASSYKGAGYGYTF.

There are a few counts of this clone. The chain employs TRBV24-1 and TRBJ2-7, with TRBD1 matching 7 bases. J lost 5 bases, V lost 3 bases, and 12 bases had no gene match. The CDR3 length is 16 residues. Germline V gene sequence: CDR1 KGHDR, CDR2 SFDVKD. Here the CDR3 DNA reads TGTGCCACCAGTGATACCCGAAAGGGGGCCTCGGACGAGCAGTACTTC. Its translation is CATSDTRKGASDEQYF.

The rearrangement links TRBV5-4 to TRBJ2-2; TRBD2 agrees at 8 bases. After removal of 4 bases from V and 2 bases from J, the junction contained 4 bases not matched to a gene. The CDR3 contains 15 residues. Germline assignment: CDR1 SGHNT and CDR2 YYREEE (reference sequence). The CDR3: CASSPGGTNTGELFF. For the CDR3, the DNA is TGTGCCAGCAGCCCGGGGGGGACAAACACCGGGGAGCTGTTTTTT.

The chain joins TRBV4-2 to TRBJ2-7, with 7 bases lining up with TRBD2. CDR3 length: 15 residues. In germline, CDR1 is LGHNA, CDR2 YNFKEQ. With 4 bases clipped from V and 4 bases from J, the junction kept 10 bases outside the gene matches. CDR3 sequence reads: CASSRNRDYKYEQYF. In nucleotides, the CDR3 is TGTGCCAGCAGCCGGAACCGGGACTATAAATACGAGCAGTACTTC.

This chain joins TRBV4-1 and TRBJ1-3, with D possibly matching TRBD1 (6 bases). Germline V gene sequence: CDR1 MGHRA, CDR2 YSYEKL. V was trimmed by 0 bases and J by 2 bases, leaving 11 bases between them. CDR3 length: 16 residues. CDR3 amino acids: CASSQEGAGTGNTIYF. CDR3 nucleotide sequence: TGCGCCAGCAGCCAAGAGGGGGCAGGGACTGGAAACACCATATATTTT.

The CDR3 coding sequence is TGTGCCAGCAGGTCGCTAGTCCCGATCACAGATACGCAGTATTTT. Protein: CASRSLVPITDTQYF. The gene calls are TRBV28 and TRBJ2-3; D is undetermined. The CDR3 covers 15 residues. CDR1 is MDHEN, CDR2 SYDVKM, per germline. V lost 6 bases to trimming and J lost 2 bases, with 15 bases between them.

The chain employs TRBV11-3 and TRBJ2-3; TRBD2 agrees at 11 bases. With 5 bases clipped from V and 3 bases from J, the junction kept 4 bases outside the gene matches. CDR1 and CDR2 from the germline V gene are SGHNT and YENEEA. This CDR3 is 15 amino acids long. This chain's CDR3 is CASSPTSGITDTQYF. Written as DNA, the CDR3 is TGTGCCAGCAGCCCGACTAGCGGGATAACAGATACGCAGTATTTT.

This clone showed up just a few times. The chain employs TRBV11-3 and TRBJ1-2; 9 bases match TRBD1. This CDR3 has 12 residues. J gave up 12 bases and V 8 bases, and 10 bases lay outside the gene matches. Germline CDR1 SGHNT, CDR2 YENEEA. The CDR3 sequence: CASAVDRGSHTF. The CDR3 region has the DNA TGTGCCAGCGCCGTTGACAGGGGGTCACACACCTTC. Together with reference TRBV11-3 and TRBJ1-2, the CDR3 gives the full variable domain: EAGVVQSPRYKIIEKKQPVAFWCNPISGHNTLYWYLQNLGQGPELLIRYENEEAVDDSQLPKDRFSAERLKGVDSTLKIQPAELGDSAVYLCASAVDRGSHTFGSGTRLTVV.

CDR3 sequence (DNA): TGTGCCTGGAGTGTTGGACAGGGAGTCCTTAACGAGCAGTACTTC. It specifies CAWSVGQGVLNEQYF. V is TRBV30 and J is TRBJ2-7; 8 bases match TRBD1. Germline values: CDR1 GTSNPN, CDR2 SVGIG (reference sequence). The V and J ends lost 0 bases and 5 bases, in that order; junction bases with no gene match: 9. The CDR3 is 15 residues long.

The chain is built from TRBV7-9 and TRBJ1-2; D might be TRBD1 (6 bases). CDR1 and CDR2 from the germline V gene are SEHNR and FQNEAQ (reference sequence). V was pared by 5 bases and J by 3 bases, with 16 bases between. The CDR3 sequence is 15 residues long. CDR3 in amino acids: CASSQHRDGDYGYTF. CDR3 nucleotide sequence: TGTGCCAGCAGCCAGCACAGGGATGGCGACTATGGCTACACCTTC. The full variable domain, completed using reference TRBV7-9 and TRBJ1-2, is DTGVSQNPRHKITKRGQNVTFRCDPISEHNRLYWYRQTLGQGPEFLTYFQNEAQLEKSRLLSDRFSAERPKGSFSTLEIQRTEQGDSAMYLCASSQHRDGDYGYTFGSGTRLTVV.

The rearrangement uses TRBV7-6 and TRBJ2-1; 8 positions agree with TRBD2. The ends lost 5 bases at V and 9 bases at J; junction bases unmatched: 9. Per the germline V gene, CDR1 is SGHVS and CDR2 is FNYEAQ. This CDR3 contains 14 residues. The CDR3 loop reads CASSPKRGNPEQFF. CDR3 in DNA: TGTGCCAGCAGCCCCAAGCGGGGGAATCCTGAGCAGTTCTTC.